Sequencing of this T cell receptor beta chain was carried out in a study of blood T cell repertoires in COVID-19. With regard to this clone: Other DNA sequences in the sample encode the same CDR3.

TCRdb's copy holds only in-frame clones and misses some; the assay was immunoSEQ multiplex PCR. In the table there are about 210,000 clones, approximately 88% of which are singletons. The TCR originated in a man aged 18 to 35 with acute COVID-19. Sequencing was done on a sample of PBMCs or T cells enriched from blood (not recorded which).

The CDR3 loop is CASSLGQGYEQYF. The CDR3 DNA sequence: TGTGCCAGTAGTTTAGGGCAGGGCTACGAGCAGTACTTC. This sequence joins TRBV19 and TRBJ2-7; TRBD1 is a possible D gene (5 bases). This CDR3 spans 13 amino acids. Germline V gene data show CDR1 as LNHDA and CDR2 as SQIVND (reference sequence). V dropped 5 bases and J dropped 3 bases, with 11 bases sitting between them.